Given below is one TCR beta chain in context. The data originate from a study of cytomegalovirus exposure and HLA in healthy donors. V lost 4 bases, J lost 1 base, and 14 bases lay in between. Germline V gene lookup returns CDR1 SGHRS and CDR2 YFSETQ. This CDR3 region has 15 residues. The PCR had 60 Vbeta and 13 Jbeta primers. Measured with immunoSEQ multiplex PCR; TCRdb has only the in-frame clones, and not every one. The table has about 160,000 clones, about four fifths seen once. Sequenced: PBMCs. The chain combines TRBV5-1 with TRBJ1-1, with D maybe TRBD1 (5 bases). The receptor comes from a woman in her fifties or sixties in good health and CMV-seronegative. In DNA, the CDR3 is TGCGCCAGCAGCCAGATAGACAGTAGGAACACTGAAGCTTTCTTT. Encoded protein: CASSQIDSRNTEAFF.